This TCR beta chain was observed in a study of T cells after yellow fever vaccination. Study as a whole: Where fractions had low cell numbers, libraries were prepared from them with the SMART-Seq v4 Ultra Low Input RNA kit.

CDR3 size: 16 residues. With V trimmed by 6 bases and J by 0 bases, 5 bases remained unmatched. Germline V CDR1 and CDR2: MDHEN, SYDVKM. By 5'RACE template switching, TCR cDNA was produced, with a universal primer site and UMIs added in the process. Each CDR3 protein is one row after TCRdb ran MiXCR on the 5' RACE reads. This table has 250,000 to 300,000 distinct CDR3 sequences, 5.2% appearing once. In this sample, this clonotype turned up a few times. Its specificity is not known. The study, taken as a whole, reports: Clones from primary vaccination mostly reappeared after the booster (roughly 97% CD4, around 90% CD8). A faster peak, day 5 versus 15, was reached by the weaker secondary response.

The chain combines TRBV28 with TRBJ2-3, with 11 bases that match TRBD2. Here the sequenced sample was CD4+ T cells sorted from PBMCs, taken on the day of the yellow fever booster vaccination. This TCR derives from a man between 18 and 35 years old who received the YFV17D yellow fever vaccine. CDR3 nucleotides: TGTGCCAGCAGCGATCCTAGCGGGGGGAGCACAGATACGCAGTATTTT. Translation: CASSDPSGGSTDTQYF.